The 26 T cell receptor beta chains in this list originate from one sample, sequenced in a study of beta chain features in type 1 diabetes. The investigators reverse transcribed all of the isolated RNA, so they sequenced expressed TCRB transcripts. Profiling relied on immunoSEQ multiplex PCR, and the TCRdb table lists in-frame clones only, not all of them. The sample yields 5,000 to 7,000 clones, over 70% seen once. Specimen: Tregs from blood. Receptors originate from a man younger than 30 in good health.

In this sample, this clone turned up once. The chain joins TRBV7-2 to TRBJ2-7; the D is unclear. The CDR3 is made up of 11 amino acids. The V and J ends lost 2 bases and 3 bases respectively, with 2 bases between them. In germline, CDR1 is SGHTA, CDR2 FQGNSA. CDR3 loop: CASSLRYEQYF. CDR3 nucleotides: TGTGCCAGCAGCTTACGCTACGAGCAGTACTTC.

This clone was seen once. The chain couples TRBV7-2 to TRBJ2-5, with unresolved D. V dropped 3 bases and J dropped 5 bases, with 10 bases sitting between them. The germline V gene has CDR1 SGHTA and CDR2 FQGNSA. The CDR3 sequence is 13 residues long. The CDR3 reads CASSFQRSETQYF. The CDR3 DNA sequence: TGTGCCAGCAGCTTCCAGCGTAGCGAGACCCAGTACTTC.

This chain uses TRBV28 with TRBJ2-4; 7 bases map to TRBD2. The germline V gene has CDR1 MDHEN and CDR2 SYDVKM. The ends lost 6 bases at V and 1 base at J; junction bases unmatched: 6. The length of the CDR3 is 15 residues. In DNA form, the CDR3 reads TGTGCCAGCAGCTTGGGAGGGTTTGCCAAAAACATTCAGTACTTC. Translated, it gives CASSLGGFAKNIQYF.

This chain joins TRBV23-1 and TRBJ2-3; 7 nucleotides line up with TRBD1. Being an ORF, TRBV23-1 has a function that is uncertain. The CDR3 runs to 16 residues. V dropped 0 bases and J dropped 2; count of bases not matched to a gene: 5. The CDR3 region has the DNA TGCGCCAGCAGTCAATCGGACAGGAGAAACACAGATACGCAGTATTTT. Its translation: CASSQSDRRNTDTQYF.

The CDR3 spells CASSDRAGNQPQHF. The CDR3 coding sequence is TGTGCCAGTAGTGACAGGGCAGGCAATCAGCCCCAGCATTTT. The V gene is TRBV19, the J gene TRBJ1-5; TRBD1 matches at 7 bases. Unmatched junction bases numbered 3, after V lost 5 bases and J lost 2 bases. The CDR3 covers 14 residues. Germline V CDR1 and CDR2: LNHDA, SQIVND (reference sequence).

This chain uses TRBV7-2 with TRBJ2-3; D is unclear. CDR3 length: 15 amino acids. Trimming took 5 bases from V and 3 from J, leaving 15 bases between them. Germline values: CDR1 SGHTA, CDR2 FQGNSA. The CDR3 spells CASSPGGRVTDTQYF. The CDR3 region has the DNA TGTGCCAGCAGCCCCGGTGGCCGGGTGACAGATACGCAGTATTTT.

This clone has just a few counts. The chain recombines TRBV7-9 with TRBJ1-4; possibly TRBD1 for D (5 bases). This CDR3 is 14 amino acids long. Trimming removed 5 bases from V and 6 bases from J, with 13 bases in between. Germline loops: CDR1 SEHNR, CDR2 FQNEAQ (reference sequence). For the CDR3, the DNA is TGTGCCAGCAGCCCGTACGGGGGGTATGAAAAACTGTTTTTT. Translating gives CASSPYGGYEKLFF.

The chain links TRBV7-6 to TRBJ2-4; unclear D gene. V lost 2 bases and J lost 5, with 7 bases in between. There are 13 residues in the CDR3. Germline CDR1 is SGHVS and CDR2 is FNYEAQ. The CDR3 region is CASSLRRENIQYF. DNA of the CDR3: TGTGCCAGCAGCTTAAGACGGGAAAACATTCAGTACTTC.

The chain carries TRBV7-9 and TRBJ1-2; 10 bases agree with TRBD1. Germline V gene sequence: CDR1 SEHNR, CDR2 FQNEAQ (reference sequence). CDR3 length: 14 residues. With 5 bases clipped from V and 8 bases from J, the junction kept 8 bases outside the gene matches. In nucleotides, the CDR3 is TGTGCCAGCAGCCCGTTCGACAGGGGGCAAGGCTACACCTTC. Encoded protein: CASSPFDRGQGYTF.

The chain joins TRBV7-6 to TRBJ1-2, with TRBD1 identical over 7 bases. This CDR3 region has 12 residues. Germline V gene data show CDR1 as SGHVS and CDR2 as FNYEAQ. The junction had 1 base not matched to a gene; V was cut back by 1 base and J by 8 bases. In DNA, the CDR3 is TGTGCCAGCAGCTTAGGAGGGGGCGGCTACACCTTC. This encodes CASSLGGGGYTF.

The CDR3 DNA follows: TGTGCCAGCTCAGCATCAGGGGACGCTGAAGCTTTCTTT. Its translation: CASSASGDAEAFF. The V gene is TRBV18, the J gene TRBJ1-1; maybe TRBD1 (6 bases). CDR1 and CDR2 from the germline V gene are KGHSH and LQKENI. The CDR3 totals 13 residues. Trimming shortened V by 5 bases and J by 6 bases, and 13 bases separated the two germline ends.

This clone came up a few times. The chain employs TRBV18 and TRBJ1-5; D possibly corresponds to TRBD1 (5 bases). Trimming removed 6 bases at V and 10 bases at J, with 16 bases between. The germline gives CDR1 KGHSH, CDR2 LQKENI. The CDR3 extends over 13 amino acids. DNA of the CDR3: TGTGCCAGCTCCGAGACAGACGATCGCCCCCAGCATTTT. Amino acids: CASSETDDRPQHF.

J is TRBJ2-5 and V is TRBV10-3; 8 bases line up with TRBD2. The V and J ends lost 6 bases and 5 bases, in that order; junction bases with no gene match: 8. Germline-derived CDR1 and CDR2 are ENHRY and SYGVKD. The CDR3 runs to 14 residues. CDR3 bases: TGTGCCATCAGAGCAGTCCTAGCGGGTGAGACCCAGTACTTC. As protein: CAIRAVLAGETQYF.

This chain connects TRBV2 to TRBJ2-3, with D possibly matching TRBD1 (5 bases). The CDR3 runs 17 residues. Trimming left V 6 bases short and J 5 bases short, with 24 bases between. Germline-derived CDR1 and CDR2 are SNHLY and FYNNEI. Here the CDR3 reads CASSRTQVPPLQDTQYF. Written as DNA, the CDR3 is TGTGCCAGCAGCCGGACACAGGTGCCTCCCCTCCAAGATACGCAGTATTTT.

The chain employs TRBV5-1 and TRBJ2-2; TRBD1 agrees at 7 bases. Germline V gene sequence: CDR1 SGHRS, CDR2 YFSETQ. The CDR3 is 15 residues long. Trimming at V came to 4 bases and at J to 3 bases, leaving 6 bases not matched to a gene. The chain's CDR3 is CASSPGQLDTGELFF. CDR3 DNA: TGCGCCAGCAGCCCGGGACAGCTAGACACCGGGGAGCTGTTTTTT.

This chain links TRBV7-9 with TRBJ2-5, with 8 bases that match TRBD2. CDR3 length equals 15 residues. Unmatched junction bases numbered 9, after V lost 5 bases and J lost 4 bases. The V gene's germline CDR1 is SEHNR and CDR2 FQNEAQ (reference sequence). This chain's CDR3 is CASSLDGGAPETQYF. Written as DNA, the CDR3 is TGTGCCAGCAGCCTAGACGGGGGGGCCCCAGAGACCCAGTACTTC. Variable domain in full (rest from reference TRBV7-9 and TRBJ2-5): DTGVSQNPRHKITKRGQNVTFRCDPISEHNRLYWYRQTLGQGPEFLTYFQNEAQLEKSRLLSDRFSAERPKGSFSTLEIQRTEQGDSAMYLCASSLDGGAPETQYFGPGTRLLVL.

This clone has just one count. The chain carries TRBV28 and TRBJ2-3; D unresolved. Germline V gene sequence: CDR1 MDHEN, CDR2 SYDVKM. Trimming took 5 bases from V and 0 from J, leaving 15 bases between them. This CDR3 is built from 16 residues. The CDR3 loop is CASSKAGRLSTDTQYF. CDR3 nucleotides: TGTGCCAGCAGTAAGGCCGGCAGGCTCAGCACAGATACGCAGTATTTT.

The V and J genes are TRBV7-2 and TRBJ2-7; the D is unclear. CDR1 and CDR2 (germline): SGHTA, FQGNSA. V was trimmed by 6 bases and J by 2 bases, leaving 5 bases between them. CDR3 length: 11 residues. CDR3 DNA sequence: TGTGCCAGCAGACAGACCTACGAGCAGTACTTC. It is translated as CASRQTYEQYF.

The table lists this clone with a few counts. V gene TRBV18 combines with J gene TRBJ1-2; no definite D call. Between the trimmed V and J ends, which lost 3 bases and 2 bases, there was a span of 13 bases. The germline V gene has CDR1 KGHSH and CDR2 LQKENI. The CDR3 runs to 15 residues. For the CDR3, the DNA is TGTGCCAGCTCACCCGCTCGCGGCGGGAACTATGGCTACACCTTC. Translation: CASSPARGGNYGYTF.

This clone appeared a single time. The V call is TRBV19, the J call TRBJ1-5; D is unresolved. V dropped 8 bases and J dropped 0 bases, with 11 bases sitting between them. The V gene's germline CDR1 is LNHDA and CDR2 SQIVND (reference sequence). The CDR3 length is 14 residues. The CDR3 loop is CASRRDYSNQPQHF. The CDR3 nucleotides read TGTGCCAGTCGCCGAGACTATAGCAATCAGCCCCAGCATTTT.

V gene TRBV6-6 combines with J gene TRBJ2-1; the D gene is possibly TRBD2 (7 bases). Germline values: CDR1 MNHNY, CDR2 SVGAGI (reference sequence). The CDR3 is made up of 15 amino acids. Trimming shortened V by 5 bases and J by 6 bases, and 17 bases separated the two germline ends. CDR3 nucleotide sequence: TGTGCCAGCAGTGGTACGGGGGGCTCCGGCAATGAGCAGTTCTTC. It is translated as CASSGTGGSGNEQFF.

This chain uses TRBV19 with TRBJ1-6; D perhaps matches TRBD1 (5 bases). The V gene's germline CDR1 is LNHDA and CDR2 SQIVND (reference sequence). The CDR3 runs 11 residues. V was pared by 5 bases and J by 14 bases, with 10 bases between. The CDR3 DNA follows: TGTGCCAGTAGTTCCCCAGGGACCCTCCACTTT. Its translation is CASSSPGTLHF. Filled out from reference TRBV19 and TRBJ1-6, the complete variable domain reads DGGITQSPKYLFRKEGQNVTLSCEQNLNHDAMYWYRQDPGQGLRLIYYSQIVNDFQKGDIAEGYSVSREKKESFPLTVTSAQKNPTAFYLCASSSPGTLHFGNGTRLTVT.

The V and J genes are TRBV7-9 and TRBJ2-7; D uncertain. The V gene lost 1 base and the J gene lost 7 bases, with 11 bases spanning the gap. The CDR3 is 13 amino acids. The germline V gene encodes CDR1 SEHNR and CDR2 FQNEAQ (reference sequence). Here the CDR3 reads CASSLDAGREQYF. DNA for the CDR3: TGTGCCAGCAGCTTAGATGCAGGTCGAGAGCAGTACTTC.

This clone has only one observation. The chain links TRBV4-3 to TRBJ2-7, with TRBD2 matching 14 bases. The CDR3 has 15 residues. Losses at the gene ends were 3 bases for V and 4 bases for J; bases not matched to a gene: 2. The germline V gene has CDR1 LGHNA and CDR2 YSLEER. The CDR3 spells CASSQGLAGVYEQYF. DNA of the CDR3: TGCGCCAGCAGCCAGGGACTAGCGGGGGTTTACGAGCAGTACTTC.

The chain is built from TRBV23-1 and TRBJ2-5; 9 bases align to TRBD1. TRBV23-1 is known as an ORF, though its function is uncertain. The CDR3 spans 15 residues. J lost 4 bases, V lost 2 bases, and 5 bases had no gene match. CDR3 region: CASSQPGQGRETQYF. For the CDR3, the DNA is TGCGCCAGCAGTCAACCGGGACAGGGAAGAGAGACCCAGTACTTC.

This chain joins TRBV29-1 and TRBJ2-7; 9 bases fit TRBD1. Per germline, CDR1 SQVTM and CDR2 ANQGSEA. This CDR3 is built from 14 residues. V lost 4 bases and J lost 2; bases outside the gene matches: 6. The CDR3 loop reads CSVGDDRGAYEQYF. The CDR3 DNA reads TGCAGCGTTGGGGATGACAGGGGGGCCTACGAGCAGTACTTC.